The 8 T cell receptor beta chains given below trace back to one sample, sequenced in a study of shared clonotypes between healthy human individuals. This table comes from immunoSEQ multiplex PCR, and its TCRdb copy is limited to in-frame clones, with some not included. The repertoire holds 2.3 million or so clones, with 90% to 95% as singletons. The sequenced sample was naive CD4+ T cells from PBMCs. Subset denoted: CD45RA+ positively selected. These receptors all stem from a man aged 18 to 30 in good health. Some clones in this sample may be carry-over from other donors' samples.

The chain employs TRBV28 and TRBJ2-7, with a possible D match to TRBD2 (6 bases). Trimming left V 8 bases short and J 3 bases short, with 8 bases between. Looked up from germline, CDR1 is MDHEN and CDR2 is SYDVKM. The CDR3 runs 11 residues. CDR3 in amino acids: CASDSGYEQYF. CDR3 sequence (DNA): TGTGCCAGCGATAGCGGCTACGAGCAGTACTTC.

J is TRBJ1-1 and V is TRBV5-6, with D possibly being TRBD1 (5 bases). Trimming stripped 5 bases from V and 7 bases from J, with 18 bases between. Germline CDR1 and CDR2: SGHDT and YYEEEE. The CDR3 is 14 residues long. DNA for the CDR3: TGTGCCAGCAGACGCGGGGGTTCGGGAGGTGAAGCTTTCTTT. It is translated as CASRRGGSGGEAFF.

V and J are TRBV30 and TRBJ2-5; 7 bases agree with TRBD2. The CDR3 has 15 residues. Trimming cost V 0 bases and J 1 base; bases outside gene matches: 5. Germline-derived CDR1 and CDR2 are GTSNPN and SVGIG (reference sequence). For the CDR3, the DNA is TGTGCCTGGAGTGTACTGGGGGGGACCCAAGAGACCCAGTACTTC. Its protein is CAWSVLGGTQETQYF.

The V and J genes are TRBV5-4 and TRBJ1-4; D not certain. Between the trimmed V and J ends, which lost 1 base and 0 bases, there was a span of 7 bases. Germline loops: CDR1 SGHNT, CDR2 YYREEE (reference sequence). This CDR3 comprises 15 residues. CDR3 region: CASSLRAPTNEKLFF. The CDR3 region has the DNA TGTGCCAGCAGCTTGCGCGCTCCAACTAATGAAAAACTGTTTTTT.

In this sample, this clone turned up once. The chain joins TRBV7-2 to TRBJ2-3, with a possible D match to TRBD2 (6 bases). This CDR3 is 15 amino acids long. From germline, CDR1 is SGHTA and CDR2 FQGNSA. V lost 1 base and J lost 0, with 8 bases in between. The CDR3 is CASSLGGDSTDTQYF. The CDR3 DNA is TGTGCCAGCAGCTTAGGCGGGGATAGCACAGATACGCAGTATTTT.

The chain is built from TRBV15 and TRBJ2-7; perhaps TRBD1 as D (5 bases). Germline V gene data show CDR1 as LNHNV and CDR2 as YYDKDF (reference sequence). The CDR3 sequence is 16 residues long. V was trimmed by 1 base and J by 7 bases, leaving 20 bases between them. CDR3: CATSRGDRELACEQYF. In DNA form, the CDR3 reads TGTGCCACCAGCAGAGGCGACAGAGAGTTGGCGTGTGAGCAGTACTTC.

The CDR3 bases are TGTGCCAGCAGCCTAAAGCGGGGCGATGATGGCTACACCTTC. Amino acids: CASSLKRGDDGYTF. The chain employs TRBV5-4 and TRBJ1-2, with D tentatively TRBD1 (5 bases). The CDR3 runs to 14 residues. Germline CDR1 SGHNT, CDR2 YYREEE (reference sequence). Deletions cut 4 bases from V and 6 bases from J, with 16 bases between.

About this clone itself: The same CDR3 also results from other DNA sequences found in this sample. This chain connects TRBV5-1 to TRBJ1-1, with 7 bases fitting TRBD1. V dropped 6 bases and J dropped 0; count of bases not matched to a gene: 5. The CDR3 runs to 14 residues. The germline V gene has CDR1 SGHRS and CDR2 YFSETQ. CDR3 in DNA: TGCGCCAGCACCCCGGGACAGATGAACACTGAAGCTTTCTTT. It is translated as CASTPGQMNTEAFF.